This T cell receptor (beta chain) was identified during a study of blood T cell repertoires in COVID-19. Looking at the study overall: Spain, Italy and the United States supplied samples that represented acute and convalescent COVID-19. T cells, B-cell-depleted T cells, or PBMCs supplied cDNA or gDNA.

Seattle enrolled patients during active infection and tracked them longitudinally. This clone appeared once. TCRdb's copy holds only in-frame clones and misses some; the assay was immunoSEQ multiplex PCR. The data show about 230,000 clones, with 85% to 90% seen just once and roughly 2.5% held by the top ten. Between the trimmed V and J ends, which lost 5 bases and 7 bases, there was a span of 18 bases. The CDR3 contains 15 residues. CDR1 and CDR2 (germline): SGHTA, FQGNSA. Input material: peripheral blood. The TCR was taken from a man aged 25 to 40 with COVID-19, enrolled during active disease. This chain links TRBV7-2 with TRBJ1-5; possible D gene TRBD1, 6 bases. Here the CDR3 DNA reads TGTGCCAGCAGCCCCGAGCAGGGGCTGAGGCAGCCCCAGCATTTT. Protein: CASSPEQGLRQPQHF.